The rows below give T cell receptor beta chains drawn from one sample of a study of T cell clonotyping in hematopoietic cell transplantation. TCRdb's copy holds only in-frame clones and misses some; the assay was immunoSEQ multiplex PCR. Of 29,000 or so clones listed, around 80% are singletons. This specimen consisted of peripheral blood mononuclear cells, obtained before stem cell transplant. The origin of the receptors is a woman in her thirties with chronic myeloid leukemia. Some clones in this sample may be carry-over from other donors' samples. The CDR3 runs from the conserved cysteine through the conserved F or W. The D gene is left open where the match is weak. Size is stated for part of the rows, as once, few or many counts, or as a class when the clone is expanded.

j_gene: TRBJ1-6; v_gene: TRBV4-2; abundance: .; d_gene: .; CDR3aa: CASSQDSTAGRNSPLHF; CDR3nt: TGTGCCAGCAGCCAAGACTCGACCGCGGGGAGGAATTCACCCCTCCACTTT
j_gene: TRBJ2-7; v_gene: TRBV5-1; abundance: .; d_gene: .; CDR3aa: CASSLVYGSPYEQYF; CDR3nt: TGCGCCAGCAGCTTGGTTTACGGAAGCCCCTACGAGCAGTACTTC
j_gene: TRBJ1-6; v_gene: TRBV5-8; abundance: .; d_gene: .; CDR3aa: CASSLDGTFHSTLHF; CDR3nt: TGTGCCAGCAGCTTGGATGGGACCTTTCATTCAACCCTCCACTTT
j_gene: TRBJ2-7; v_gene: TRBV14; abundance: .; d_gene: TRBD1; CDR3aa: CASSLTGPGEQYF; CDR3nt: TGTGCCAGCAGCTTGACAGGGCCGGGGGAGCAGTACTTC
j_gene: TRBJ1-6; v_gene: TRBV28; abundance: .; d_gene: TRBD1; CDR3aa: CASVGQGYSPLHF; CDR3nt: TGTGCCAGCGTGGGACAGGGATATTCACCCCTCCACTTT
j_gene: TRBJ1-2; v_gene: TRBV28; abundance: .; d_gene: TRBD1; CDR3aa: CATYRGQGLWAYYGYTF; CDR3nt: TGTGCCACTTACAGGGGGCAGGGGTTATGGGCATACTATGGCTACACCTTC
j_gene: TRBJ2-2; v_gene: TRBV27; abundance: .; d_gene: .; CDR3aa: CASSLLGANTGELFF; CDR3nt: TGTGCCAGCAGTTTACTGGGGGCGAACACCGGGGAGCTGTTTTTT
j_gene: TRBJ1-6; v_gene: TRBV25-1; abundance: few; d_gene: .; CDR3aa: CASSESGVSYNSPLHF; CDR3nt: TGTGCCAGCAGTGAATCAGGGGTCTCCTATAATTCACCCCTCCACTTT
j_gene: TRBJ1-1; v_gene: TRBV5-1; abundance: .; d_gene: .; CDR3aa: CASSPWGGRANTEAFF; CDR3nt: TGCGCCAGCAGCCCCTGGGGTGGCAGGGCGAACACTGAAGCTTTCTTT
j_gene: TRBJ1-2; v_gene: TRBV5-4; abundance: large; d_gene: .; CDR3aa: CASSLVRGPWGYGYTF; CDR3nt: TGTGCCAGCAGCTTGGTGCGGGGGCCTTGGGGCTATGGCTACACCTTC
j_gene: TRBJ1-2; v_gene: TRBV7-2; abundance: .; d_gene: .; CDR3aa: CASSRTGNYGYTF; CDR3nt: TGTGCCAGCAGTCGTACAGGGAACTATGGCTACACCTTC
j_gene: TRBJ2-7; v_gene: TRBV7-8; abundance: few; d_gene: .; CDR3aa: CASSLEGDWIPLLSYEQYF; CDR3nt: TGTGCCAGCAGCTTAGAGGGGGACTGGATTCCCCTTCTTTCCTACGAGCAGTACTTC
j_gene: TRBJ2-7; v_gene: TRBV29-1; abundance: .; d_gene: TRBD1; CDR3aa: CSVEVRTGRNEQYF; CDR3nt: TGCAGCGTTGAAGTGAGGACAGGGAGGAACGAGCAGTACTTC
j_gene: TRBJ1-1; v_gene: TRBV29-1; abundance: .; d_gene: .; CDR3aa: CSVRTRGNTEAFF; CDR3nt: TGCAGCGTCCGGACAAGAGGGAACACTGAAGCTTTCTTT
j_gene: TRBJ1-2; v_gene: TRBV30; abundance: once; d_gene: .; CDR3aa: CAWSVSGYGYTF; CDR3nt: TGTGCCTGGAGTGTAAGCGGTTATGGCTACACCTTC
j_gene: TRBJ1-2; v_gene: TRBV29-1; abundance: .; d_gene: TRBD1; CDR3aa: CSALGTGVLGYTF; CDR3nt: TGCAGCGCCCTCGGGACAGGGGTATTGGGCTACACCTTC
j_gene: TRBJ2-5; v_gene: TRBV7-2; abundance: .; d_gene: TRBD2; CDR3aa: CASSLDLAGGRGGTQYF; CDR3nt: TGTGCCAGCAGCCTTGATCTAGCGGGGGGCCGTGGGGGGACCCAGTACTTC
j_gene: TRBJ1-2; v_gene: TRBV28; abundance: .; d_gene: .; CDR3aa: CASSRAMGGYGYTF; CDR3nt: TGTGCCAGCAGCCGCGCGATGGGTGGGTATGGCTACACCTTC
j_gene: TRBJ1-2; v_gene: TRBV7-2; abundance: .; d_gene: TRBD1; CDR3aa: CASSQGAGNIGYTF; CDR3nt: TGTGCCAGCAGCCAGGGGGCGGGGAATATCGGCTACACCTTC
j_gene: TRBJ1-2; v_gene: TRBV30; abundance: .; d_gene: .; CDR3aa: CAWSVQVVGGYTF; CDR3nt: TGTGCCTGGAGTGTACAGGTGGTCGGTGGCTACACCTTC
j_gene: TRBJ2-5; v_gene: TRBV1; abundance: .; d_gene: .; CDR3aa: CTSSPGGQETQYF; CDR3nt: TGCACCAGCAGCCCCGGGGGGCAAGAGACCCAGTACTTC
j_gene: TRBJ1-2; v_gene: TRBV7-2; abundance: .; d_gene: .; CDR3aa: CASSLGDRWGYGYTF; CDR3nt: TGTGCCAGCAGCTTAGGTGACAGGTGGGGCTATGGCTACACCTTC
j_gene: TRBJ2-3; v_gene: TRBV7-2; abundance: .; d_gene: TRBD2; CDR3aa: CASSLVSGTSGGLTDTQYF; CDR3nt: TGTGCCAGCAGCTTAGTCTCCGGGACTAGCGGGGGGCTCACAGATACGCAGTATTTT
j_gene: TRBJ1-3; v_gene: TRBV4-1; abundance: .; d_gene: .; CDR3aa: CASSQERATGIPSGNTIYF; CDR3nt: TGCGCCAGCAGCCAAGAACGCGCCACAGGGATTCCCTCTGGAAACACCATATATTTT
j_gene: TRBJ1-2; v_gene: TRBV5-6; abundance: .; d_gene: .; CDR3aa: CASSVQGYGYTF; CDR3nt: TGTGCCAGCAGCGTACAGGGCTATGGCTACACCTTC
j_gene: TRBJ2-3; v_gene: TRBV9; abundance: .; d_gene: .; CDR3aa: CASSVEFEDTQYF; CDR3nt: TGTGCCAGCAGCGTAGAGTTTGAAGATACGCAGTATTTT
j_gene: TRBJ1-2; v_gene: TRBV9; abundance: .; d_gene: .; CDR3aa: CASSTQAQAPNYGYTF; CDR3nt: TGTGCCAGCAGCACTCAAGCACAGGCGCCTAACTATGGCTACACCTTC
j_gene: TRBJ1-1; v_gene: TRBV6-5; abundance: .; d_gene: .; CDR3aa: CASSLLQNTEAFF; CDR3nt: TGTGCCAGCAGCCTTCTCCAGAACACTGAAGCTTTCTTT
j_gene: TRBJ2-2; v_gene: TRBV14; abundance: few; d_gene: .; CDR3aa: CASSQVTGRGTGELFF; CDR3nt: TGTGCCAGCAGCCAAGTTACAGGGAGAGGCACCGGGGAGCTGTTTTTT
j_gene: TRBJ2-5; v_gene: TRBV7-9; abundance: .; d_gene: .; CDR3aa: CASSFEGGSYWGETQYF; CDR3nt: TGTGCCAGCAGCTTTGAAGGGGGAAGCTACTGGGGGGAGACCCAGTACTTC
j_gene: TRBJ2-5; v_gene: TRBV30; abundance: .; d_gene: TRBD2; CDR3aa: CAWSVGGGAETQYF; CDR3nt: TGTGCCTGGAGTGTAGGCGGGGGGGCCGAGACCCAGTACTTC
j_gene: TRBJ2-3; v_gene: TRBV30; abundance: .; d_gene: .; CDR3aa: CAWSRGGTSTDTQYF; CDR3nt: TGTGCCTGGAGTAGGGGTGGGACTAGCACAGATACGCAGTATTTT
j_gene: TRBJ2-7; v_gene: TRBV7-2; abundance: .; d_gene: TRBD2; CDR3aa: CASSLVSSTLAGGGFEQYF; CDR3nt: TGTGCCAGCAGCTTAGTCTCATCCACGCTAGCGGGGGGGGGATTCGAGCAGTACTTC
j_gene: TRBJ1-1; v_gene: TRBV6-5; abundance: .; d_gene: .; CDR3aa: CASSYRGGGTEAFF; CDR3nt: TGTGCCAGCAGTTATCGGGGTGGAGGCACTGAAGCTTTCTTT
j_gene: TRBJ2-2; v_gene: TRBV5-4; abundance: few; d_gene: TRBD2; CDR3aa: CASSPGLVPGELFF; CDR3nt: TGTGCCAGCAGCCCTGGACTAGTTCCCGGGGAGCTGTTTTTT
j_gene: TRBJ2-1; v_gene: TRBV29-1; abundance: .; d_gene: .; CDR3aa: CSVGRGAYNEQFF; CDR3nt: TGCAGCGTGGGTCGGGGAGCCTACAATGAGCAGTTCTTC
j_gene: TRBJ1-1; v_gene: TRBV29-1; abundance: .; d_gene: .; CDR3aa: CSVEPLGVGTEAFF; CDR3nt: TGCAGCGTTGAGCCATTAGGGGTAGGGACTGAAGCTTTCTTT
j_gene: TRBJ1-6; v_gene: TRBV7-8; abundance: .; d_gene: .; CDR3aa: CASSPDRNSPLHF; CDR3nt: TGTGCCAGCAGCCCCGACCGTAATTCACCCCTCCACTTT
j_gene: TRBJ1-2; v_gene: TRBV6-6; abundance: .; d_gene: TRBD1; CDR3aa: CASSHGQGYGYTF; CDR3nt: TGTGCCAGCAGCCACGGACAGGGCTACGGCTACACCTTC